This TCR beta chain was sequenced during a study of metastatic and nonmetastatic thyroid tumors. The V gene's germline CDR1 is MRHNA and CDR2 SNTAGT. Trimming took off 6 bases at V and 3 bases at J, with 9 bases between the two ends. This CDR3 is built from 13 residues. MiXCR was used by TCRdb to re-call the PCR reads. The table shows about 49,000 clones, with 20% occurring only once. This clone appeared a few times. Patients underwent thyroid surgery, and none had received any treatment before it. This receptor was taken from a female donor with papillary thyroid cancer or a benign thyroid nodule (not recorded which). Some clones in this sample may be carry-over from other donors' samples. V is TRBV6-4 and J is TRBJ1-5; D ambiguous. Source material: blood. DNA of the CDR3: TGTGCCAGCAGCCACGGCCCCAATCAGCCCCAGCATTTT. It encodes CASSHGPNQPQHF.